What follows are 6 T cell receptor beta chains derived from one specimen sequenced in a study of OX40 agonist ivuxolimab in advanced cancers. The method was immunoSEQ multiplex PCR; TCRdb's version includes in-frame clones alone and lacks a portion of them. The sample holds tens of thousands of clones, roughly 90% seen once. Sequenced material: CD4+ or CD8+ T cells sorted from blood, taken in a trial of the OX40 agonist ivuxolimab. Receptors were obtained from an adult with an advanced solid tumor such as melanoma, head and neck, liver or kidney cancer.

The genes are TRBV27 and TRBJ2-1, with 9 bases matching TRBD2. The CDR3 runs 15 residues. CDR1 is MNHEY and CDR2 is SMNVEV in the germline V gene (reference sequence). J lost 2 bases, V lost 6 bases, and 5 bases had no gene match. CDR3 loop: CASRGVAGAYNEQFF. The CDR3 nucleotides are TGTGCCAGCAGGGGCGTAGCGGGGGCCTACAATGAGCAGTTCTTC.

CDR3 protein: CASSLLPKMGNEQFF. CDR3 sequence (DNA): TGTGCCAGCAGCTTATTACCCAAGATGGGCAATGAGCAGTTCTTC. J is TRBJ2-1 and V is TRBV13; no definite D call. Germline V gives CDR1 PRHDT, CDR2 FYEKMQ (reference sequence). Trimming removed 2 bases at V and 6 bases at J, with 14 bases between. The CDR3 totals 15 residues.

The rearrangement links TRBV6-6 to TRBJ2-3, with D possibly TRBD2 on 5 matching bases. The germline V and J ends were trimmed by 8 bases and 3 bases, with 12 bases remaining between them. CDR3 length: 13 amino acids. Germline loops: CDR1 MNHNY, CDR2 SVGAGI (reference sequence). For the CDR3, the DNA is TGTGCCAGCGAGGGAGTAAGAACAGATACGCAGTATTTT. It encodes CASEGVRTDTQYF.

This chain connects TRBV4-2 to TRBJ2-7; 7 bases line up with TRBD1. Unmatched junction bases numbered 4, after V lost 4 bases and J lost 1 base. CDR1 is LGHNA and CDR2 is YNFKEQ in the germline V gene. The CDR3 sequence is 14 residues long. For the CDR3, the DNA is TGTGCCAGCAGCCTCGGGACAGCTTCCTACGAGCAGTACTTC. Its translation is CASSLGTASYEQYF.

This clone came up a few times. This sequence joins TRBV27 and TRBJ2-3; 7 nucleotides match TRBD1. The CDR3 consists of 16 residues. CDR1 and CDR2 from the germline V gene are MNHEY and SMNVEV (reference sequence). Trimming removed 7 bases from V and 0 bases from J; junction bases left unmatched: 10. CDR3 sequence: CASTKRDSSSTDTQYF. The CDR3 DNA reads TGTGCCAGCACCAAACGGGACAGCTCTAGCACAGATACGCAGTATTTT.

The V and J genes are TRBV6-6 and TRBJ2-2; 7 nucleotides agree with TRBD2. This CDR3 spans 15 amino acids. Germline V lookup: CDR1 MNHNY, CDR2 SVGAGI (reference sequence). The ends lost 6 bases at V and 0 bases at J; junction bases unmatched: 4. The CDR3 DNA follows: TGTGCCAGCAGACCGAGCGGGGCGAACACCGGGGAGCTGTTTTTT. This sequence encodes CASRPSGANTGELFF.